This T cell receptor beta chain derives from a study of cytomegalovirus exposure and HLA in healthy donors. General observations from the study: For TCR beta chains, V- and J-gene trimming was later linked to a missense DCLRE1C variant. As was reported, the HLA-A and HLA-B alleles of most subjects were accurately predicted from TCR beta sequences. CMV serostatus was the only recorded immune exposure for donors. TCR beta V segments were, for the most part, productive about 87% or about 30% of the time in an earlier analysis.

This clone has only one observation. Its target is unknown. PCR used 60 Vbeta primers and 13 Jbeta primers. The protocol was immunoSEQ multiplex PCR, while the TCRdb copy is restricted to in-frame clones and leaves out a portion. This table holds about 92,000 clones, over 70% found once. The specimen sequenced was PBMCs. This TCR derives from a girl under 10 years old in good health and CMV-seropositive.

This chain's CDR3 is CASNPSDSLSYEQYF. CDR3 nucleotides: TGTGCCAGCAACCCATCGGACAGTCTCTCCTACGAGCAGTACTTC. V usage is TRBV6-5 and J usage is TRBJ2-7; TRBD1 might be the D (6 bases). V shed 7 bases and J shed 0 bases, with 16 bases lying between them. This CDR3 region has 15 residues. Germline V gene data show CDR1 as MNHEY and CDR2 as SVGAGI.